The rows below give T cell receptor beta chains drawn from one sample of a study of T cells in Graves' hyperthyroidism and ophthalmopathy. TCRdb itself ran the multiplex PCR reads through MiXCR, one entry per CDR3 protein. The table records more than 550,000 distinct CDR3 sequences, roughly 17% of them present only once. The source material was blood. Every receptor here comes from a man over 45 with Graves' hyperthyroidism. Both conserved end residues are part of each CDR3. The order of the fields is V gene, D gene, clone size, J gene, CDR3 DNA, CDR3 protein. The D gene is left open where the match is weak. Only part of the rows carry a size: once, few, many, or a class if the clone is expanded.

TRBV28	.	few	TRBJ2-5	TGTGCCAGCACTAGGCCCAGGTCGCTCAAAGAGACCCAGTACTTC	CASTRPRSLKETQYF
TRBV4-1	.	.	TRBJ1-4	TGCGCCAGCAGCCACATACTTCGACAGGTAAAGAATGAAAAACTGTTTTTT	CASSHILRQVKNEKLFF
TRBV3-1	.	.	TRBJ2-7	TGTGCCAGCAGCCCCGGGTATGCTCCCTACGAGCAGTACTTC	CASSPGYAPYEQYF
TRBV28	TRBD2	many	TRBJ2-5	TGTGCCAGCAGTTCAGCGGGAGTTGTATCGGAGACCCAGTACTTC	CASSSAGVVSETQYF
TRBV27	TRBD2	many	TRBJ2-5	TGTGCCAGCAGTTTGTTACCGGGGACTAGCGGGACCCAAGAGACCCAGTACTTC	CASSLLPGTSGTQETQYF
TRBV19	.	.	TRBJ2-1	TGTGCCAGTAGTGAACCGGTCACAGATGAGCAGTTCTTC	CASSEPVTDEQFF
TRBV28	.	many	TRBJ2-2	TGTGCCAGCAGCCCCGTGGGTCTGGCGGTTGCCGGGGAGCTGTTTTTT	CASSPVGLAVAGELFF
TRBV7-9	TRBD1	few	TRBJ1-5	TGTGCCAGCAGCCATGACAGGGAAGGGGACAATCAGCCCCAGCATTTT	CASSHDREGDNQPQHF
TRBV7-3	TRBD1	many	TRBJ2-2	TGTGCCAGCAGCTTTGGACAGGGGAGGACCGGGGAGCTGTTTTTT	CASSFGQGRTGELFF
TRBV7-9	.	.	TRBJ1-5	TGTGCCAGCAGCTTAATCTCCAGCAATCAGCCCCAGCATTTT	CASSLISSNQPQHF
TRBV29-1	.	many	TRBJ2-6	TGCAGCGTGATGGGATCTGGGGCCAACGTCCTGACTTTC	CSVMGSGANVLTF
TRBV4-3	.	.	TRBJ2-7	TGCGCCAGCAGCCAAGATTGGGGCAGGGGCTACGAGCAGTACTTC	CASSQDWGRGYEQYF
TRBV7-8	TRBD1	.	TRBJ1-2	TGTGCCAGCAGCCCTACTAGGAGGGGGCTCAATAACTATGGCTACACCTTC	CASSPTRRGLNNYGYTF
TRBV20-1	.	few	TRBJ1-5	TGCAGTGCTAGAGATAACACCAATAGCAATCAGCCCCAGCATTTT	CSARDNTNSNQPQHF
TRBV6-1	TRBD1	many	TRBJ1-2	TGTGCCAGCAGTGAAGTACAGGGGACGTATGGCTACACCTTC	CASSEVQGTYGYTF
TRBV4-1	.	.	TRBJ2-3	TGCGCCAGCAGCCAATCCCCCGGTGGTGGGCGAAGCACAGATACGCAGTATTTT	CASSQSPGGGRSTDTQYF
TRBV3-1	.	.	TRBJ2-7	TGTGCCAGCAGCCCGGACCGGGATTCCGCTTACGAGCAGTACTTC	CASSPDRDSAYEQYF
TRBV20-1	.	many	TRBJ2-7	TGCAGTGCTAGAGGAGGGGCCTACACCTACAATCCCTACGAGCAGTACTTC	CSARGGAYTYNPYEQYF
TRBV19	TRBD2	many	TRBJ2-2	TGTGCCAGTAGTAACGGGGCGGGAGATTGGACCGGGGAGCTGTTTTTT	CASSNGAGDWTGELFF
TRBV20-1	.	.	TRBJ1-2	TGCAGTGCAAATTATGGGGACTCCCTAACAGATGGCTACACCTTC	CSANYGDSLTDGYTF
TRBV7-3	.	.	TRBJ2-3	TGTGCCAGCAGCGCCCTAGACATTGGGGATACGCAGTATTTT	CASSALDIGDTQYF
TRBV13	TRBD1	.	TRBJ2-7	TGTGCCAGCAGCTTAGAGGCTGGGCAGGGGGCTTACGAGCAGTACTTC	CASSLEAGQGAYEQYF
TRBV5-1	TRBD1	once	TRBJ2-2	TGCGCCAGCAGTTCAACCGGGACAGGGAACACCGGGGAGCTGTTTTTT	CASSSTGTGNTGELFF
TRBV28	.	.	TRBJ2-1	TGTGCCAGCAGTTCACCCGGGACTTCGACCAATGAGCAGTTCTTC	CASSSPGTSTNEQFF
TRBV6-1	TRBD2	.	TRBJ2-1	TGTGCCAGCATACCGACTAGCGGGAGCTACAATGAGCAGTTCTTC	CASIPTSGSYNEQFF
TRBV18	.	many	TRBJ1-4	TGTGCCAGCTCCTTGGACGGTGGTGAAAAACTGTTTTTT	CASSLDGGEKLFF
TRBV10-3	TRBD2	.	TRBJ2-7	TGTGCCACCGGGGGATTAGCGGGACCTACCGACTACGAGCAGTACTTC	CATGGLAGPTDYEQYF
TRBV19	.	.	TRBJ1-5	TGTGCCAGTAACACTATAGTTGAGGATCAGCCCCAGCATTTT	CASNTIVEDQPQHF